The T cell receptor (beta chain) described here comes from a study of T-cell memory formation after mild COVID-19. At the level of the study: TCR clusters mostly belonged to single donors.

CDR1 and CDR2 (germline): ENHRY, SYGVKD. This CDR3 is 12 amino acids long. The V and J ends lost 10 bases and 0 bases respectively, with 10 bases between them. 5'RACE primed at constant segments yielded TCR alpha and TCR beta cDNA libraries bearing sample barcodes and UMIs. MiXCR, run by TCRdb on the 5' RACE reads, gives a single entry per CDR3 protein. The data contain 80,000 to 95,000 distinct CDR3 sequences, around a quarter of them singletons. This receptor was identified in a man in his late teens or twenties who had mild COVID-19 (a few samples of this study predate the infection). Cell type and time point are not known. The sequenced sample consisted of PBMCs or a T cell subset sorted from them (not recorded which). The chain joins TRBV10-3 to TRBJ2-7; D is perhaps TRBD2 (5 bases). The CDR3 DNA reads TGTGCCACCGCGGCGGGCTCCTACGAGCAGTACTTC. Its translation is CATAAGSYEQYF.